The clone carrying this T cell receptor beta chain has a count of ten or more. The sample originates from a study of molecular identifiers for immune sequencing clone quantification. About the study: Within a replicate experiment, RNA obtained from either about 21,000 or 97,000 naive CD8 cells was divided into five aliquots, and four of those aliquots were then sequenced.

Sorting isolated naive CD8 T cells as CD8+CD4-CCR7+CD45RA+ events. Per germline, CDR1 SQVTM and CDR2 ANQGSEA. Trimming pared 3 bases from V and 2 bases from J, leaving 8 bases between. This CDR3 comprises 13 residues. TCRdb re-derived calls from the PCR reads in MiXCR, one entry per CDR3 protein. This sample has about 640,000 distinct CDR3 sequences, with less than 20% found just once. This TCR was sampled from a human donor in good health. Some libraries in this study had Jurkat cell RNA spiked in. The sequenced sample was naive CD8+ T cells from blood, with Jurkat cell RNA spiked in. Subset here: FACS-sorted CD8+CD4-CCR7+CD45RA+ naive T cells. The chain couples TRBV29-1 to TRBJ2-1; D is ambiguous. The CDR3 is CSVDADTYNEQFF. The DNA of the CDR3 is TGCAGCGTTGATGCTGACACCTACAATGAGCAGTTCTTC.